This is a list of T cell receptor beta chains from one sample in a study of technical replicates of blood from four donors. The method was immunoSEQ multiplex PCR; TCRdb's version includes in-frame clones alone and lacks a portion of them. The repertoire holds approximately 89,000 clones, with 94% as singletons. The specimen sequenced was T cells isolated from PBMCs. These receptors all come from a human donor in good health. Each CDR3 is given with its conserved first and last residue. The D gene is left open where the match is weak. The listing skips clone size in some rows; elsewhere it reads once, few, many or a size class.

TRBV7-9,few,TRBD1,TRBJ2-2,CASSQNRDRGAGELFF,TGTGCCAGCAGCCAGAACCGGGACAGGGGTGCCGGGGAGCTGTTTTTT
TRBV2,-,TRBD2,TRBJ2-3,CASSEGLAVDTQYF,TGTGCCAGCAGTGAGGGACTAGCGGTAGATACGCAGTATTTT
TRBV29-1,-,-,TRBJ1-1,CSVLVYRFKDTEAFF,TGCAGCGTTTTAGTTTACAGGTTTAAGGACACTGAAGCTTTCTTT
TRBV7-3,-,-,TRBJ2-7,CASSRDRQEEQYF,TGTGCCAGCAGCCGAGACAGGCAGGAGGAGCAGTACTTC
TRBV28,-,-,TRBJ1-1,CASSPTGNTEAFF,TGTGCCAGCAGCCCCACAGGGAACACTGAAGCTTTCTTT
TRBV4-1,-,TRBD1,TRBJ2-7,CASSQEQRDRVYEQYF,TGCGCCAGCAGCCAAGAGCAAAGAGACAGGGTTTACGAGCAGTACTTC
TRBV28,-,-,TRBJ2-7,CASSLGHLSVDEQYF,TGTGCCAGCAGTTTAGGACATCTCTCGGTGGACGAGCAGTACTTC
TRBV7-7,-,-,TRBJ2-5,CASSPDFQETQYF,TGTGCCAGCAGCCCGGACTTCCAAGAGACCCAGTACTTC
TRBV28,once,TRBD1,TRBJ2-7,CASSLAGTGRYEQYF,TGTGCCAGCAGCTTAGCCGGGACAGGGAGGTACGAGCAGTACTTC
TRBV29-1,-,-,TRBJ2-2,CSVGVASTGELFF,TGCAGCGTTGGAGTAGCGAGCACCGGGGAGCTGTTTTTT
TRBV27,-,TRBD1,TRBJ2-7,CASASSDRGYSYEQYF,TGTGCCAGCGCATCCTCCGACAGGGGCTATTCCTACGAGCAGTACTTC
TRBV7-9,-,TRBD1,TRBJ1-1,CASSVHGTGATEAFF,TGTGCCAGCAGCGTGCACGGGACAGGGGCCACTGAAGCTTTCTTT
TRBV6-5,-,-,TRBJ2-1,CASSAGPSEQFF,TGTGCCAGCTCAGCTGGTCCTAGTGAGCAGTTCTTC
TRBV6-6,-,-,TRBJ1-2,CASHHRDGGYTF,TGTGCCAGTCATCACAGGGACGGCGGCTACACCTTC
TRBV28,-,-,TRBJ1-5,CASSFRQYLSNQPQHF,TGTGCCAGCAGTTTCCGACAGTATCTTAGCAATCAGCCCCAGCATTTT
TRBV2,-,-,TRBJ2-1,CASSYTGMDEQFF,TGTGCCAGCAGTTATACAGGGATGGATGAGCAGTTCTTC